The 19 T cell receptor beta chains below come from one sample, sequenced in a study of identical twins. Each CDR3 protein gets one entry after TCRdb re-called the 5' RACE reads with MiXCR. Of around 370,000 distinct CDR3 sequences listed, 9% are singletons. The sample taken for sequencing was naive T cells sorted from blood. Receptors originate from a woman aged 50 to 65 in good health.

The CDR3 DNA sequence: TGTGCCAGCAGACTGAGCGGGAGCCCCGGGGAGCTGTTTTTT. This translates into CASRLSGSPGELFF. This chain connects TRBV7-6 to TRBJ2-2, with TRBD2 identical over 8 bases. V gave up 6 bases and J gave up 6 bases; unmatched junction bases: 6. From germline, CDR1 is SGHVS and CDR2 FNYEAQ. The CDR3 has 14 amino acids. The variable domain in full, with the rest retrieved from reference TRBV7-6 and TRBJ2-2, is GAGVSQSPRYKVTKRGQDVALRCDPISGHVSLYWYRQALGQGPEFLTYFNYEAQQDKSGLPNDRFSAERPEGSISTLTIQRTEQRDSAMYRCASRLSGSPGELFFGEGSRLTVL.

This clonotype was detected many times. The rearrangement uses TRBV20-1 and TRBJ2-7, with 7 bases aligning to TRBD2. This CDR3 contains 17 residues. V was clipped by 0 bases and J by 1 base; unmatched bases: 12. CDR1 DFQATT and CDR2 SNEGSKA come from the germline V gene (reference sequence). In nucleotides, the CDR3 is TGCAGTGCTAGAGATGGGCGGGCGGGAGTTCGGTCCTACGAGCAGTACTTC. Amino acids: CSARDGRAGVRSYEQYF.

There are a few counts of this clonotype. J is TRBJ2-5 and V is TRBV21-1; the listed D gene, TRBD2, was not tested against the DNA. TRBV21-1 is annotated as a pseudogene. The CDR3 is made up of 16 amino acids. CDR3 sequence reads: CASSMTPSGSGETQYF. CDR3 in DNA: TGTGCCAGCAGTATGACCCCTAGCGGGAGTGGAGAGACCCAGTACTTC.

In this sample, this clonotype turned up a few times. J is TRBJ1-3 and V is TRBV7-6, with 8 bases fitting TRBD1. The CDR3 loop spans 16 amino acids. The germline V gene has CDR1 SGHVS and CDR2 FNYEAQ. After removal of 2 bases from V and 4 bases from J, the junction contained 7 bases not matched to a gene. The CDR3 sequence is CASSLRAGGFGNTIYF. The CDR3 DNA is TGTGCCAGCAGCTTACGTGCAGGGGGCTTCGGAAACACCATATATTTT.

The genes are TRBV2 and TRBJ2-3; the match to TRBD2 covers 7 bases. The CDR3 has 15 residues. Germline V gene lookup returns CDR1 SNHLY and CDR2 FYNNEI. The junction had 6 bases not matched to a gene; V was cut back by 4 bases and J by 2 bases. For the CDR3, the DNA is TGTGCCAGCAGTGCAACTAGCGCCCACACAGATACGCAGTATTTT. Encoded protein: CASSATSAHTDTQYF.

This clonotype was recorded many times. This sequence joins TRBV20-1 and TRBJ2-1, with a tentative D call TRBD2 (5 bases). Germline loops: CDR1 DFQATT, CDR2 SNEGSKA (reference sequence). The CDR3 runs to 15 residues. V lost 5 bases and J 4 bases, leaving 18 bases between the germline ends. The CDR3 bases are TGCAGTGCTGACATTGCGGGTACCATTTACAATGAGCAGTTCTTC. Protein product: CSADIAGTIYNEQFF.

Ten or more counts support this clonotype. The chain carries TRBV18 and TRBJ2-1; perhaps TRBD2 as D (6 bases). CDR1 is KGHSH, CDR2 LQKENI, per germline. Trimming cost V 4 bases and J 10 bases, with 20 bases left between them. CDR3 length: 15 residues. The CDR3 sequence is CASSLRTTALREQFF. The CDR3 coding sequence is TGTGCCAGCTCACTGCGGACTACCGCTCTCAGGGAGCAGTTCTTC.

This clonotype appeared many times. The chain is built from TRBV5-1 and TRBJ1-3; D ambiguous. Germline CDR1 is SGHRS and CDR2 is YFSETQ. The CDR3 covers 15 residues. V was pared by 4 bases and J by 1 base, with 12 bases between. The CDR3 sequence is CASSPGDRSGNTIYF. CDR3 nucleotides: TGCGCCAGCAGCCCCGGAGACCGTTCTGGAAACACCATATATTTT.

The chain combines TRBV4-1 with TRBJ2-3, with 11 bases identical to TRBD2. Trimming at V came to 5 bases and at J to 5 bases, leaving 9 bases not matched to a gene. Germline values: CDR1 MGHRA, CDR2 YSYEKL. This CDR3 is 16 amino acids long. CDR3 sequence (DNA): TGCGCCAGCAGCTATGGACTAGCGGGTAGTATAGATACGCAGTATTTT. As protein: CASSYGLAGSIDTQYF.

CDR3 sequence: CASSWVVTGELFF. The CDR3 DNA reads TGTGCCAGCAGCTGGGTGGTAACCGGGGAGCTGTTTTTT. The chain has TRBV5-5 and TRBJ2-2, with unresolved D. V was cut by 3 bases and J by 5 bases, with 8 bases left in between. The CDR3 consists of 13 residues. CDR1 is SGHKS, CDR2 YYEKEE, per germline (reference sequence).

CDR3: CASSPPASSTDTQYF. The CDR3 coding sequence is TGTGCCAGCAGCCCCCCGGCTAGCAGCACAGATACGCAGTATTTT. The V call is TRBV7-9, the J call TRBJ2-3; a possible D gene is TRBD2 (5 bases). The CDR3 sequence is 15 residues long. Trimming removed 5 bases at V and 0 bases at J, with 12 bases between. Germline V gene data show CDR1 as SEHNR and CDR2 as FQNEAQ (reference sequence).

The chain employs TRBV29-1 and TRBJ1-2; tentatively, D is TRBD1 (5 bases). Trimming took 4 bases from V and 4 from J, leaving 16 bases between them. The CDR3 runs 14 residues. CDR1 and CDR2 from the germline V gene are SQVTM and ANQGSEA. CDR3 sequence reads: CSVGQGGSSYGYTF. The CDR3 nucleotides are TGCAGCGTTGGCCAGGGTGGGTCCAGCTATGGCTACACCTTC.

V is TRBV2 and J is TRBJ2-7; 8 bases line up with TRBD1. V was clipped by 6 bases and J by 7 bases; unmatched bases: 8. Germline V gene sequence: CDR1 SNHLY, CDR2 FYNNEI. This CDR3 is 13 amino acids long. Here the CDR3 reads CASRRQGLEEQYF. The DNA for the CDR3 is TGTGCCAGCAGACGACAGGGGTTGGAAGAGCAGTACTTC.

This clonotype showed up just a few times. This chain joins TRBV5-1 and TRBJ2-7; 7 bases are a match to TRBD1. Germline V gene lookup returns CDR1 SGHRS and CDR2 YFSETQ. The CDR3 is made up of 17 amino acids. V lost 6 bases to trimming and J lost 6 bases; unmatched junction nucleotides: 21. Written as DNA, the CDR3 is TGCGCCAGCACATGGGACCAGTCCGGGACAGCCTTGGGCGAGCAGTACTTC. It specifies CASTWDQSGTALGEQYF.

This clonotype appeared many times. The chain joins TRBV5-1 to TRBJ2-1; D unresolved. This CDR3 is built from 15 residues. V lost 0 bases, J lost 0 bases, and 7 bases lay in between. Germline CDR1 and CDR2: SGHRS and YFSETQ. CDR3 sequence reads: CASSLDRPSYNEQFF. The CDR3 region has the DNA TGCGCCAGCAGCTTGGATAGGCCCTCCTACAATGAGCAGTTCTTC.

This clonotype was picked up a small number of times. The J gene is TRBJ2-5, the V gene TRBV6-2 or TRBV6-3; D not certain. CDR3 length: 12 residues. Between the trimmed V and J ends, which lost 5 bases and 6 bases, there was a span of 10 bases. In germline, CDR1 is MNHEY, CDR2 SVGEGT. The CDR3 is CASSHLTQTQYF. DNA for the CDR3: TGTGCCAGCAGTCACCTAACCCAGACCCAGTACTTC.

This clonotype was seen repeatedly, ten times or more. V is TRBV12-3 or TRBV12-4 and J is TRBJ1-2; D gene unclear. CDR3 length equals 16 residues. The V end was cut by 3 bases, the J end by 5 bases, with 19 bases between. Here the CDR3 DNA reads TGTGCCAGCAGTTTGAATTCCGCGGCGAGAGTTTATGGCTACACCTTC. Translated, it gives CASSLNSAARVYGYTF.

V and J are TRBV20-1 and TRBJ1-5, with 7 bases matching TRBD1. V shed 3 bases, J shed 7 bases, and the junction held 6 bases outside the gene matches. Looked up from germline, CDR1 is DFQATT and CDR2 is SNEGSKA (reference sequence). The CDR3 consists of 13 residues. CDR3 amino acids: CSASSGGGQPQHF. CDR3 coding DNA: TGCAGTGCTAGCTCAGGGGGAGGACAGCCCCAGCATTTT.

This chain uses TRBV5-8 with TRBJ2-1; TRBD2 might be the D (6 bases). Trimming pared 0 bases from V and 3 bases from J, leaving 10 bases between. The germline CDR1 and CDR2 sequences are SGHTS and YDEGEE. CDR3 size: 15 residues. The CDR3 loop reads CASSLESSVYNEQFF. The CDR3 bases are TGTGCCAGCAGCTTGGAGTCTAGCGTCTACAATGAGCAGTTCTTC.